One sample yielded the 13 T cell receptor beta chains listed below, sequenced in a study of T cell repertoires in aging, cancer and after chemotherapy. Amplification of TCR beta used genomic DNA extracted from peripheral blood. A mixed TRB-A/B primer pool amplified rearranged TRB by multiplex touch-down PCR. TCRdb called the multiplex PCR reads again in MiXCR, with one record for every CDR3 protein. The sample shows approximately 2,300 distinct CDR3 sequences, 28% of them seen only once. Specimen: blood. The receptor set was obtained from a human donor with a solid tumor.

As regards this clonotype: At one end, the junction sequence differs from germline, possibly due to a read error. The CDR3 reads CASTGTSGYKQYF. In DNA form, the CDR3 reads TGTGCCAGCACCGGGACATCCGGCTACAAGCAGTACTTC. The chain combines TRBV11-3 with TRBJ2-7; weak D call: TRBD1 (6 bases). This CDR3 is 13 amino acids long. In germline, CDR1 is SGHNT, CDR2 YENEEA.

Concerning this clonotype: This may arise from a read error, as a much more abundant clone is one base away. The gene calls are TRBV5-6 and TRBJ2-1; TRBD1 matches 8 bases. Looked up from germline, CDR1 is SGHDT and CDR2 is YYEEEE. The CDR3 contains 15 residues. CDR3 nucleotides: TGTGCCAGCAGCCCTGACAGGGGTACCTACAATAAGCAGTTCTTC. Its protein product is CASSPDRGTYNKQFF.

In its sample, this clonotype was seen a few times. V gene TRBV12-3 or TRBV12-4 combines with J gene TRBJ1-1, with TRBD1 matching 10 bases. The CDR3 is made up of 14 amino acids. V lost 6 bases, J lost 5 bases, and 6 bases stayed unmatched. The CDR3 nucleotides read TGTGCCAGCAGATACCGACAGGGGGCGACTGAAGCTTTCTTT. This codes for CASRYRQGATEAFF.

This clonotype is medium-sized in the sample. The CDR3 region is CASSIDLGYEQYV. The CDR3 DNA follows: TGTGCCAGTAGTATAGATCTTGGGTACGAGCAGTACGTC. V is TRBV19 and J is TRBJ2-7; D uncertain. CDR1 and CDR2 (germline): LNHDA, SQIVND (reference sequence). This CDR3 is 13 amino acids long. The V end was cut by 0 bases, the J end by 4 bases, with 7 bases between.

Remarks on this clonotype: A read error may be the cause here, since a much bigger clone is one base away. The rearrangement uses TRBV6-1 and TRBJ2-6, with a possible D match to TRBD2 (5 bases). V shed 2 bases and J shed 0 bases, with 8 bases lying between them. CDR1 MNHNS and CDR2 SASEGT come from the germline V gene. The CDR3 has 16 amino acids. CDR3 DNA sequence: TGTGCCAGCAGTGAACTGGGGAGCTCTGGGGCCAACGTCCTGACTTTC. Translation: CASSELGSSGANVLTF.

V is TRBV4-3 and J is TRBJ1-5; tentatively, D is TRBD1 (5 bases). Germline assignment: CDR1 LGHNA and CDR2 YSLEER. CDR3 length: 14 amino acids. V lost 3 bases to trimming and J lost 3 bases, with 9 bases between them. The CDR3 nucleotides are TGCGCCAGCAGCCAGGGACGGCTCAATCAGCCCCAGCATTTT. Its translation is CASSQGRLNQPQHF.

This sequence joins TRBV10-3 and TRBJ1-1; tentative D call: TRBD1 (5 bases). The germline V and J ends were trimmed by 6 bases and 1 base, with 12 bases remaining between them. The CDR3 runs 14 residues. CDR1 ENHRY and CDR2 SYGVKD come from the germline V gene. The DNA of the CDR3 is TGTGCCATCAGATACAGGTCAACGAACACTGAAGCTTTCTTT. This sequence encodes CAIRYRSTNTEAFF.

The chain employs TRBV12-3 or TRBV12-4 and TRBJ2-1; maybe TRBD2 (6 bases). CDR3 length: 13 amino acids. V lost 2 bases to trimming and J lost 10 bases, with 12 bases between them. The CDR3 DNA follows: TGTGCCAGCAGTTTACGGGGGAGGATGGAGCAGTTCTTC. This codes for CASSLRGRMEQFF.

Concerning this clonotype itself: A junction boundary mismatches the germline segment, possibly from a read error. The rearrangement joins TRBV4-1 to TRBJ1-4, with TRBD1 matching over 7 bases. Germline-derived CDR1 and CDR2 are MGHRA and YSYEKL. The length of the CDR3 is 15 residues. The CDR3 loop reads CASSQGGTVNKKLFF. The CDR3 DNA follows: TGCGCCAGCAGCCAAGGGGGGACAGTTAATAAAAAACTGTTTTTT.

The chain employs TRBV5-6 and TRBJ2-1, with 9 bases matching TRBD1. This CDR3 is 15 amino acids long. From germline, CDR1 is SGHDT and CDR2 YYEEEE. V shed 4 bases and J 2 bases; nucleotides not matched to a gene: 4. In nucleotides, the CDR3 is TGTGCCAGCAGCATCCGGGACAGGGCCTACAATGAGCAGTTCTTC. It is translated as CASSIRDRAYNEQFF.

This clonotype was detected only a few times. The chain couples TRBV4-3 to TRBJ1-2; no clear D gene. The CDR3 spans 12 residues. Germline V CDR1 and CDR2: LGHNA, YSLEER. Trimming stripped 1 base from V and 3 bases from J, with 3 bases between. The CDR3 protein is CASSQGDYGYTF. The CDR3 DNA is TGCGCCAGCAGCCAAGGGGACTATGGCTACACCTTC.

The chain joins TRBV7-9 to TRBJ2-1, with D perhaps matching TRBD1 or TRBD2 (5 bases each). This CDR3 spans 15 amino acids. Germline V gene lookup returns CDR1 SEHNR and CDR2 FQNEAQ (reference sequence). V was shortened by 3 bases and J by 8 bases, with 17 bases between the two germline ends. The CDR3 nucleotides are TGTGCCAGCAGCTTTGGGCTGGGGGAGTGGGATGAGCAGTTCTTC. This encodes CASSFGLGEWDEQFF.

This clonotype was found once. The chain employs TRBV7-9 and TRBJ2-1; 14 bases agree with TRBD2. Germline values: CDR1 SEHNR, CDR2 FQNEAQ (reference sequence). The CDR3 sequence is 18 residues long. V trimming: 5 bases; J trimming: 7 bases; junction bases outside the gene matches: 13. Here the CDR3 DNA reads TGTGCCAGCAGCCAAGCGGGACTAGCGGGAGCCCTTAAGAATGAGCAGTTCTTC. It translates to CASSQAGLAGALKNEQFF.